One T cell receptor beta chain is described in this entry. This CDR3 comprises 15 residues. V lost 0 bases and J lost 6; bases outside the gene matches: 3. Looked up from germline, CDR1 is SGHRS and CDR2 is YFSETQ. The data belong to a study of cytomegalovirus exposure and HLA in healthy donors. The primer mix had 60 Vbeta and 13 Jbeta primers. The table came from immunoSEQ multiplex PCR; TCRdb's copy has only in-frame clones and leaves some out. This sample yields more than 250,000 clones, of which roughly 89% are seen a single time; about 2% belongs to the top ten. The chain links TRBV5-1 to TRBJ1-6, with 7 bases matching TRBD1. The sample comprised PBMCs. This receptor was taken from a woman in her late teens or twenties in good health and CMV-seronegative. The CDR3 here is CASSLGQGSNSPLHF. The CDR3 nucleotides read TGCGCCAGCAGCTTGGGACAGGGCAGTAATTCACCCCTCCACTTT.